The source of this T cell receptor beta chain is a study of blood T cell repertoires in COVID-19. Study at large: Samples representing acute and convalescent COVID-19 were sourced from the United States, Italy and Spain. The analysed material was cDNA or gDNA that came from T cells, B-cell-depleted T cells, or PBMCs.

V lost 0 bases and J lost 1, with 15 bases in between. There are 16 residues in the CDR3. Germline lookup yields CDR1 GTSNPN and CDR2 SVGIG (reference sequence). In the original workflow: Amplified reference gene primers provided the basis for estimating nucleated cell counts. Sequenced by immunoSEQ multiplex PCR; TCRdb stores in-frame clones only, minus some. From that table come the V and J calls and clone size; the DNA was used to work out D and trimming. The data show 55,000 to 75,000 clones, roughly 83% seen once. Source material: peripheral blood. V and J are TRBV30 and TRBJ1-1, with D possibly matching TRBD1 (5 bases). This sequence was found in a man in his 70s with acute or convalescent COVID-19. CDR3 DNA: TGTGCCTGGAGTGTACGGGGGGGTGTTAAGAACACTGAAGCTTTCTTT. Translated, it gives CAWSVRGGVKNTEAFF.